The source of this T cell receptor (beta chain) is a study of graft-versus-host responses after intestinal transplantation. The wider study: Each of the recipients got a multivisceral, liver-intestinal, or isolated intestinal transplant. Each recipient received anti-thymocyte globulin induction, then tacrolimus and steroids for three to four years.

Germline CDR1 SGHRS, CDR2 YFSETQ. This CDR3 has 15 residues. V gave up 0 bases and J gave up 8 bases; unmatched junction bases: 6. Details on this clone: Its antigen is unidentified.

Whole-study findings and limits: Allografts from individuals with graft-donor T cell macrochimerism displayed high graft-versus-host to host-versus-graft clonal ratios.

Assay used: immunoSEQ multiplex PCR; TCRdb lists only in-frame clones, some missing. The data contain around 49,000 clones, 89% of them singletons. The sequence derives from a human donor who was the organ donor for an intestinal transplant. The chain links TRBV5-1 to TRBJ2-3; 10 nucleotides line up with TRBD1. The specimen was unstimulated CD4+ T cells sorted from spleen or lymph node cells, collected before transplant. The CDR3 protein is CASSLGGQGTGTQYF. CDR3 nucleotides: TGCGCCAGCAGCTTGGGGGGACAGGGGACCGGTACGCAGTATTTT.